Shown below are 25 T cell receptor beta chains from a single sample sequenced in a study of blood T cells in healthy people across ages. Alongside a J-beta primer mix, a sample-barcoded 5' primer served in a second PCR lasting about 7 to 12 cycles. TCRdb independently ran MiXCR on the 5' RACE reads; one entry per CDR3 protein. Of roughly 720,000 distinct CDR3 sequences detected, about 48% appear once; the ten largest clones hold about two fifths. The sequenced sample was blood. Source of these receptors: a man older than 75 in good health.

The rearrangement links TRBV7-2 to TRBJ2-7, with 11 bases fitting TRBD2. The CDR3 is 19 residues long. The germline gives CDR1 SGHTA, CDR2 FQGNSA. Trimming removed 7 bases from V and 4 bases from J; junction bases left unmatched: 21. CDR3 protein: CASTLGPRRGLADLYEQYF. The CDR3 nucleotides are TGTGCCAGCACCCTAGGACCCCGCAGGGGACTAGCGGACCTTTACGAGCAGTACTTC.

This clonotype was seen a single time. The V and J genes are TRBV3-1 and TRBJ2-3; 13 bases fit TRBD2. With V trimmed by 8 bases and J by 1 base, 3 bases remained unmatched. CDR3 length: 15 amino acids. Germline CDR1 and CDR2: LGHDT and YNNKEL (reference sequence). The CDR3 loop reads CASGLAGVGTDTQYF. The CDR3 DNA is TGTGCCAGCGGACTAGCGGGAGTCGGCACAGATACGCAGTATTTT.

The rearrangement links TRBV6-6 to TRBJ2-2; 8 bases fit TRBD1. V was pared by 7 bases and J by 4 bases, with 5 bases of the junction left unmatched. CDR1 and CDR2 from the germline V gene are MNHNY and SVGAGI (reference sequence). The CDR3 runs to 14 residues. This CDR3 reads CASTPTGGTGELFF. In nucleotides, the CDR3 is TGTGCCAGCACCCCCACAGGGGGCACCGGGGAGCTGTTTTTT.

V usage is TRBV4-1 and J usage is TRBJ2-7, with 7 bases that match TRBD1. Per the germline V gene, CDR1 is MGHRA and CDR2 is YSYEKL. Trimming removed 4 bases from V and 0 bases from J; junction bases left unmatched: 3. This CDR3 is 14 amino acids long. CDR3 nucleotide sequence: TGCGCCAGCAGCCGTACAGGGGCCTCCTACGAGCAGTACTTC. It is translated as CASSRTGASYEQYF.

This chain connects TRBV11-1 to TRBJ2-1; 10 bases align to TRBD2. This CDR3 contains 17 residues. Germline trimming cut 0 bases from V and 3 bases from J; bases unmatched to any gene: 5. The V gene's germline CDR1 is SGHAT and CDR2 FQDESV (reference sequence). DNA for the CDR3: TGTGCCAGCAGCTTAGCTAGCGGGAGGACGCTCTACAATGAGCAGTTCTTC. Translating it yields CASSLASGRTLYNEQFF.

J is TRBJ2-1 and V is TRBV5-1; 12 nucleotides line up with TRBD2. The CDR3 covers 15 residues. V was pared by 4 bases and J by 9 bases, with 8 bases of the junction left unmatched. Germline values: CDR1 SGHRS, CDR2 YFSETQ. The CDR3 DNA sequence: TGCGCCAGCAGCATGACTAGCGGGAGCTTTGTTGAGCAGTTCTTC. This translates into CASSMTSGSFVEQFF.

V and J are TRBV2 and TRBJ2-5; TRBD1 matches at 7 bases. The CDR3 spans 12 residues. The germline gives CDR1 SNHLY, CDR2 FYNNEI. V shed 8 bases and J 9 bases; nucleotides not matched to a gene: 9. CDR3 loop: CASGQARRAQYF. The CDR3 nucleotides are TGTGCCAGCGGACAGGCCAGGCGGGCCCAGTACTTC.

The V call is TRBV20-1, the J call TRBJ2-3; D gene uncertain. The germline gives CDR1 DFQATT, CDR2 SNEGSKA (reference sequence). The length of the CDR3 is 15 residues. V was cut by 0 bases and J by 14 bases, with 24 bases left in between. The CDR3 coding sequence is TGCAGTGCTAGAGAACCAGATCAAGAACACAGATACGCGTATTTT. Amino acids: CSAREPDQEHRYAYF.

The V call is TRBV20-1, the J call TRBJ2-4; D perhaps matches TRBD2 (5 bases). Germline V gives CDR1 DFQATT, CDR2 SNEGSKA (reference sequence). There are 15 residues in the CDR3. The V end lost 3 bases, the J end lost 7 bases, and 19 bases lay between the germline ends. CDR3 nucleotides: TGCAGTGCTAGCGTTGTAGAGGGTTGGAGGAACATTCAGTACTTC. Amino acids: CSASVVEGWRNIQYF.

V is TRBV7-2 and J is TRBJ2-5; 14 bases are a match to TRBD2. Germline V gene data show CDR1 as SGHTA and CDR2 as FQGNSA. After removal of 2 bases from V and 11 bases from J, the junction contained 19 bases not matched to a gene. CDR3 size: 19 residues. The CDR3 sequence: CASSLLVRGTSGRLGEQYF. In DNA, the CDR3 is TGTGCCAGCAGCTTATTAGTCAGGGGGACTAGCGGGAGACTTGGGGAGCAGTACTTC.

The gene calls are TRBV25-1 and TRBJ2-5; D ambiguous. Per the germline V gene, CDR1 is MGHDK and CDR2 is SYGVNS. V lost 8 bases, J lost 11 bases, and 15 bases lay in between. The CDR3 loop spans 11 amino acids. The CDR3 reads CASSGVKEQYF. In nucleotides, the CDR3 is TGTGCCAGCTCCGGAGTTAAGGAGCAGTACTTC.

The chain joins TRBV7-2 to TRBJ2-7; D not certain. Trimming removed 1 base from V and 6 bases from J, with 16 bases in between. CDR1 is SGHTA, CDR2 FQGNSA, per germline. The CDR3 has 15 residues. Written as DNA, the CDR3 is TGTGCCAGCAGCTTAGAGTTTGGACGCGCAATCGAGCAGTACTTC. Its protein is CASSLEFGRAIEQYF.

The rearrangement uses TRBV29-1 and TRBJ2-1; D is undetermined. This CDR3 has 10 residues. Per germline, CDR1 SQVTM and CDR2 ANQGSEA. Trimming stripped 6 bases from V and 5 bases from J, with 5 bases between. CDR3 DNA: TGCAGCGTGACACACAATGAGCAGTTCTTC. Encoded protein: CSVTHNEQFF.

The CDR3 loop reads CASREESLSLEQYF. The CDR3 coding sequence is TGCGCCAGCAGGGAGGAGAGCCTCTCTCTTGAGCAGTACTTC. The V and J genes are TRBV5-1 and TRBJ2-7; possible D gene TRBD2, 5 bases. Trimming pared 5 bases from V and 7 bases from J, leaving 19 bases between. The CDR3 is made up of 14 amino acids. CDR1 SGHRS and CDR2 YFSETQ come from the germline V gene.

The sample holds a few counts of this clonotype. The chain links TRBV15 to TRBJ2-2; D gene unclear. V shed 2 bases and J shed 4 bases, with 5 bases lying between them. The germline CDR1 and CDR2 sequences are LNHNV and YYDKDF (reference sequence). The CDR3 is 13 residues long. The CDR3 protein is CATSRSLTGELFF. In DNA form, the CDR3 reads TGTGCCACCAGCAGAAGCCTCACCGGGGAGCTGTTTTTT.

The table lists this clonotype with a few counts. The chain combines TRBV25-1 with TRBJ2-4; unclear D gene. The V end was cut by 4 bases, the J end by 5 bases, with 9 bases between. The CDR3 contains 13 residues. Germline CDR1 and CDR2: MGHDK and SYGVNS. CDR3 residues: CASSVHHQNIQYF. The CDR3 DNA follows: TGTGCCAGCAGTGTGCACCATCAAAACATTCAGTACTTC.

This clonotype was observed a handful of times. The chain carries TRBV5-5 and TRBJ2-5, with 7 nucleotides matching TRBD2. Germline CDR1 SGHKS, CDR2 YYEKEE (reference sequence). With V trimmed by 4 bases and J by 11 bases, 14 bases remained unmatched. The CDR3 is 14 residues long. The CDR3 DNA sequence: TGTGCCAGCAGCCCCTCGACTAGCTCTGGGGAGCAGTACTTC. This gives the protein CASSPSTSSGEQYF.

The V and J genes are TRBV3-1 and TRBJ2-1; tentatively, D is TRBD2 (6 bases). Germline lookup yields CDR1 LGHDT and CDR2 YNNKEL (reference sequence). The CDR3 covers 17 residues. The ends were cut back, 0 bases at V and 4 bases at J, with 16 bases in the middle. The CDR3 nucleotides read TGTGCCAGCAGCCAAGAAGGGGCGGAGGGGCCTTACAATGAGCAGTTCTTC. Protein sequence: CASSQEGAEGPYNEQFF.

CDR3 sequence: CSSSLGTEAFF. CDR3 DNA sequence: TGCAGCTCCAGTCTGGGCACTGAAGCTTTCTTT. This sequence joins TRBV29-1 and TRBJ1-1; D unclear. Germline V CDR1 and CDR2: SQVTM, ANQGSEA. V gave up 8 bases and J gave up 4 bases, with 11 bases separating them. The CDR3 consists of 11 residues.

This clonotype was seen a handful of times. V usage is TRBV20-1 and J usage is TRBJ1-2; the match to TRBD1 covers 8 bases. The CDR3 runs to 12 residues. J gave up 4 bases and V 5 bases, and 3 bases lay outside the gene matches. Germline CDR1 DFQATT, CDR2 SNEGSKA (reference sequence). CDR3: CSAYGQGYGYTF. CDR3 nucleotides: TGCAGTGCTTACGGACAGGGCTATGGCTACACCTTC.

This clonotype was counted ten times or more. The chain is built from TRBV20-1 and TRBJ2-1; 13 nucleotides agree with TRBD2. CDR1 is DFQATT, CDR2 SNEGSKA, per germline (reference sequence). Losses at the gene ends were 5 bases for V and 3 bases for J; bases not matched to a gene: 7. This CDR3 contains 16 residues. In nucleotides, the CDR3 is TGCAGTGCTCCTCCCGGGACTAGCGGGAACTACAATGAGCAGTTCTTC. It specifies CSAPPGTSGNYNEQFF.

With respect to this clonotype: A read error is possible here, since a much larger clone lies one base away. The chain is built from TRBV12-3 or TRBV12-4 and TRBJ1-5; no clear D. This CDR3 contains 15 residues. V was pared by 1 base and J by 1 base, with 8 bases between. This chain's CDR3 is CASSLDGLSNQPQHF. CDR3 coding DNA: TGTGCCAGCAGTTTAGACGGATTGAGCAATCAGCCCCAGCATTTT.

This clonotype was observed a few times. The V gene is TRBV12-3 or TRBV12-4, the J gene TRBJ2-3; 10 bases fit TRBD1. The J segment lost 14 bases and the V segment lost 6 bases, leaving 17 bases of the junction unmatched. The CDR3 is 15 amino acids. Here the CDR3 reads CASSLSTGGITYAYF. The CDR3 DNA sequence: TGTGCCAGCAGCCTCTCGACAGGGGGCATAACATACGCGTATTTT.

V gene TRBV5-1 combines with J gene TRBJ2-7, with 12 bases that match TRBD1. The CDR3 spans 19 residues. CDR1 and CDR2 from the germline V gene are SGHRS and YFSETQ. The junction had 14 bases not matched to a gene; V was cut back by 0 bases and J by 4 bases. DNA for the CDR3: TGCGCCAGCAGCTTGGCGGGACAGGGGGCCGCCGGTTCTAAGTACGAGCAGTACTTC. It codes for CASSLAGQGAAGSKYEQYF.

The chain combines TRBV5-6 with TRBJ2-1; TRBD2 matches at 10 bases. Unmatched junction bases numbered 9, after V lost 2 bases and J lost 4 bases. CDR3 length: 17 amino acids. Germline CDR1 SGHDT, CDR2 YYEEEE. The CDR3 DNA is TGTGCCAGCAGCTTTAGTGAGCGGGAGGGCCTTTACAATGAGCAGTTCTTC. Amino acids: CASSFSEREGLYNEQFF.